This paragraph reports one T cell receptor (beta chain). This clonotype has a handful of counts. It has no known antigen specificity. Base qualities are not recorded, but no much larger clone differs from it by a single base. The intended sense of this specimen's treatment or condition label: live attenuated yellow fever vaccine strain. PBMCs were isolated from peripheral blood using a standard Ficoll-Paque protocol. CD4 and CD8 T-cell fractions were isolated with Dynabeads CD4 and CD8 positive selection kits. TriZol was used to extract RNA from bulk PBMCs, from CD4 and CD8 fractions, and from dextramer-positive and dextramer-negative fractions. The data were taken from a study of T cells after yellow fever vaccination (dated by TCRdb to about 2019). Context from the whole study: The SMART-Seq v4 Ultra Low Input RNA kit was used to prepare libraries from fractions with low cell numbers. The cohort comprised two healthy male donors, one aged 18 to 30 and one aged 30 to 39 years. Blood was drawn at multiple timepoints before and after primary and secondary immunization, with bulk PBMC replicates and cell subsets isolated. To follow T-cell clones before and after both primary and booster YFV17D yellow fever vaccination, bulk TCR alpha and beta repertoires underwent longitudinal sequencing.

The CDR3 starts with the cysteine, ends with the phenylalanine, and has 17 residues. The entry retains the CDR3 DNA only, 51 bases that are in frame from base 1. Unmatched junction bases come to 11, with V trimmed by 3 bases and J by 2 bases. Reading the germline V gene gives CDR1 SGDLS and CDR2 YYNGEE. The paper's findings and limits, for the study overall: Most clones expanded after primary vaccination (around 96% of CD4 and around nine tenths of CD8) were re-detected after the booster, suggesting that broad memory maintenance occurred. A small fraction of clonotypes appeared in both the CD4 and CD8 compartments, likely as a result of convergent recombination. Because abundant contaminating clonotypes from the bulk population could be contained in FACS-sorted repertoires, computational filtering was required. Because only two donors were included in the study, the extent to which the findings can be generalized is limited. Compared with the primary T-cell response, the secondary T-cell response was weaker but faster, peaking on day 5 rather than day 15.

These reads were obtained on an Illumina NovaSeq 6000. Synthesis of TCR cDNA relied on 5'RACE template switching, a step that introduced a universal primer site along with unique molecular identifiers. Priming of cDNA synthesis was performed from both the TCR alpha and TCR beta constant segments. Library amplification used two PCR steps, and the second PCR step added sample barcodes and sequencing adapters. Sequencing of libraries was done on Illumina HiSeq 2500 (2x100 bp) or NovaSeq (2x150 bp). As for the original processing: MIGEC was used to demultiplex reads and collapse the reads into UMI consensus sequences, and MiXCR was used for V(D)J alignment. Vaccine-responding clonotypes were defined with edgeR using replicate PBMC samples, requiring FDR below 0.01 and a log2 fold change above 5 up to day 15. Each bulk clonotype received a CD4 or CD8 identity based on whether the sequenced CD4 or CD8 repertoire contained that clonotype at higher abundance. The raw public reads went through TCRdb reprocessing: fastp at Q25, MiXCR clone calling, in-frame beta chains kept. Identical CDR3 proteins give one entry, which carries the most common genes and DNA. The V and J calls and clone size come from TCRdb's table, not from the authors' own analysis. The table for this sample lists 300,000 to 350,000 distinct CDR3 sequences; approximately 11% of them were counted only once. Approximately 3.3% of the sample goes to the ten largest clones.

This specimen consisted of CD4+ T cells sorted from PBMCs, obtained 45 days after the yellow fever booster vaccination. The clonotype comes from a man younger than 30 who received the YFV17D yellow fever vaccine. The receptor chain draws on TRBV9 and TRBJ1-1, and TRBD1 matches 9 of the central bases. The CDR3 sequence is CASSAPFGQGINTEAFF. The nucleotide sequence reads TGTGCCAGCAGCGCCCCGTTTGGACAGGGGATTAACACTGAAGCTTTCTTT.